This T cell receptor beta chain was retrieved from a study of blood T cell repertoires in COVID-19. Study-level background: T cells, B-cell-depleted T cells, or PBMCs supplied cDNA or gDNA.

The age range of participants was about 18 to 90 years, with residence in about two dozen US areas. Membership in each cohort depended on participant-reported clinical history. This CDR3 is built from 15 residues. The ends were cut back, 0 bases at V and 1 base at J, with 7 bases in the middle. CDR1 and CDR2 from the germline V gene are LGHDT and YNNKEL (reference sequence). Authors' processing steps: For nucleated cells, counts were estimated from reference gene primer amplification. Profiled with immunoSEQ multiplex PCR; TCRdb holds only in-frame clones, not every one. The V and J calls and clone size are taken from that table; D and trimming were inferred from the DNA. The repertoire holds 150,000 or so clones, with 82% as singletons.

The rearrangement uses TRBV3-1 (or the pseudogene TRBV3-2) and TRBJ2-1; D is perhaps TRBD1 (6 bases). The sequenced sample was PBMCs or T cells enriched from blood (not recorded which). The sequence was collected from a man aged 60 to 69 who had recovered from COVID-19. CDR3 loop: CASSQEGGSYNEQFF. CDR3 nucleotides: TGTGCCAGCAGCCAAGAAGGGGGATCCTACAATGAGCAGTTCTTC.